The sequence of this T cell receptor beta chain was determined in a study of CD8 T cells in ankylosing spondylitis. This clonotype was seen only a few times. Antigen: not known. TCRdb re-called the 5' RACE reads through MiXCR, storing one row per CDR3 protein. The repertoire holds about 800,000 distinct CDR3 sequences, with roughly 10% as singletons. The CDR3 extends over 17 amino acids. Whole-study results and caveats: The study identified a TCR beta motif of eight highly homologous variants that appeared characteristic of ankylosing spondylitis blood. Earlier authors reported some of these motif variants in reactive arthritis synovial fluid and blood.

The chain employs TRBV21-1 and TRBJ2-2; no check of the table's D call, TRBD2, against the DNA was made. TRBV21-1 is shown as a pseudogene. Sequenced input: blood, either unsorted or a sorted T cell fraction (not recorded which). The receptor's source is a male donor with ankylosing spondylitis. The CDR3 DNA sequence: TGTGCCAGCACCTTACTAGCGGGAGACCCGAACACCGGGGAGCTGTTTTTT. It yields the protein CASTLLAGDPNTGELFF.